Below, 9 T cell receptor beta chains from the same sample are listed, as sequenced in a study of CD8 T cells in ankylosing spondylitis. One entry per CDR3 protein results from TCRdb running MiXCR on the 5' RACE reads. Among a few hundred thousand distinct CDR3 sequences listed, 15% to 25% were seen once. The sample comprised blood, either unsorted or a sorted T cell fraction (not recorded which). Every receptor here comes from a male donor with ankylosing spondylitis or in good health (not recorded which).

This clonotype has only a few counts. The chain carries TRBV25-1 and TRBJ1-2; D gene uncertain. The V gene lost 3 bases and the J gene lost 2 bases, with 7 bases spanning the gap. From germline, CDR1 is MGHDK and CDR2 SYGVNS. The CDR3 runs to 13 residues. The CDR3 nucleotides read TGTGCCAGCAGTGACGCCGGAAACTATGGCTACACCTTC. It specifies CASSDAGNYGYTF.

The chain recombines TRBV7-3 with TRBJ2-1; 7 bases match TRBD2. CDR3 size: 15 residues. After removal of 2 bases from V and 7 bases from J, the junction contained 8 bases not matched to a gene. Germline CDR1 SGHTA, CDR2 FQGTGA. The CDR3 loop is CASSLGSGGSNEQFF. The CDR3 DNA is TGTGCCAGCAGCTTAGGTTCGGGGGGAAGTAATGAGCAGTTCTTC.

This clonotype was recorded a few times. This chain uses TRBV20-1 with TRBJ1-2, with no clear D. The V and J ends lost 6 bases and 4 bases respectively, with 12 bases between them. The CDR3 covers 12 residues. From germline, CDR1 is DFQATT and CDR2 SNEGSKA (reference sequence). CDR3: CSATVEGYGYTF. CDR3 nucleotides: TGCAGTGCGACCGTGGAGGGCTATGGCTACACCTTC.

This clonotype has only a few counts. J is TRBJ2-2 and V is TRBV5-1, with D perhaps matching TRBD1 (6 bases). V lost 3 bases to trimming and J lost 8 bases, with 8 bases between them. Germline V lookup: CDR1 SGHRS, CDR2 YFSETQ. The CDR3 loop spans 12 amino acids. The CDR3: CASSSTGGELFF. The CDR3 DNA reads TGCGCCAGCAGCTCTACAGGGGGGGAGCTGTTTTTT.

There are many counts of this clonotype. The CDR3 region has the DNA TGCAGCGCCGGACAGGGCCAAGAGACCCAGTACTTC. As protein: CSAGQGQETQYF. This chain uses TRBV29-1 with TRBJ2-5; 8 bases fit TRBD1. With V trimmed by 7 bases and J by 1 base, 2 bases remained unmatched. Germline V lookup: CDR1 SQVTM, CDR2 ANQGSEA. This CDR3 is built from 12 residues.

The rearrangement links TRBV12-3 or TRBV12-4 to TRBJ2-3; the D gene could be TRBD1 or TRBD2 (5 bases each). The V gene lost 6 bases and the J gene lost 1 base, with 14 bases spanning the gap. The CDR3 covers 15 residues. CDR3 loop: CASRNRGSGTDTQYF. CDR3 bases: TGTGCCAGCAGGAATAGGGGTAGCGGCACAGATACGCAGTATTTT.

In this sample, this clonotype turned up once. V gene TRBV5-1 combines with J gene TRBJ2-5; TRBD1 aligns across 12 bases. Germline V gives CDR1 SGHRS, CDR2 YFSETQ. The CDR3 is 15 residues long. The V segment lost 3 bases and the J segment 5 bases; nucleotides outside the gene matches: 5. CDR3 in DNA: TGCGCCAGCAGCTGGGGACAGGGGGCGTGGGAGACCCAGTACTTC. As protein: CASSWGQGAWETQYF.

The CDR3 DNA follows: TGCGCCAGCAGCTTGAGCGGCGGGTTGCGATCACCCCTCCACTTT. Amino acids: CASSLSGGLRSPLHF. This chain links TRBV5-1 with TRBJ1-6, with D hard to call. This CDR3 contains 15 residues. Germline V gives CDR1 SGHRS, CDR2 YFSETQ. Between the trimmed V and J ends, which lost 1 base and 10 bases, there was a span of 15 bases. The variable domain in full, with the rest retrieved from reference TRBV5-1 and TRBJ1-6, is KAGVTQTPRYLIKTRGQQVTLSCSPISGHRSVSWYQQTPGQGLQFLFEYFSETQRNKGNFPGRFSGRQFSNSRSEMNVSTLELGDSALYLCASSLSGGLRSPLHFGNGTRLTVT.

The sample holds a few counts of this clonotype. The gene calls are TRBV20-1 and TRBJ2-1; TRBD1 aligns across 10 bases. The J segment lost 5 bases and the V segment lost 3 bases, leaving 7 bases of the junction unmatched. The CDR3 sequence is 15 residues long. The germline V gene has CDR1 DFQATT and CDR2 SNEGSKA (reference sequence). For the CDR3, the DNA is TGCAGTGCTAGGACAGGGGGCTCCATCCACAATGAGCAGTTCTTC. It codes for CSARTGGSIHNEQFF.